This T cell receptor (beta chain) was retrieved from a study of cytomegalovirus exposure and HLA in healthy donors. Study-level information: The study's early data release held tens of millions of unique TCRs from HLA-typed donors. Most genotyped donors, about four fifths of 398, had Caucasian-associated genetic ancestry.

Comment on this clone: The target antigen is unknown.

The PCR contained 60 Vbeta and 13 Jbeta primers. Data came from immunoSEQ multiplex PCR; TCRdb stores just in-frame clones and leaves some out. The data show under 150,000 clones, roughly 76% seen once. The length of the CDR3 is 13 residues. Trimming removed 1 base from V and 4 bases from J, with 8 bases in between. The germline CDR1 and CDR2 sequences are SGHNT and YYREEE (reference sequence). Broader study findings: Highest at DRB1 and lowest at HLA-C, TCR association rates differed among HLA loci in a later analysis. In a later analysis, an Asian-associated ancestry cluster reportedly showed fewer N-insertions than the roughly 650-donor mean.

V and J are TRBV5-4 and TRBJ2-5; tentative D call: TRBD2 (5 bases). The clonotype was recovered from a woman aged 40 to 50 in good health and CMV-seronegative. The sequenced sample was PBMCs. The CDR3 spells CASSLRGSETQYF. The DNA for the CDR3 is TGTGCCAGCAGCTTGCGGGGTTCAGAGACCCAGTACTTC.